What follows are 15 T cell receptor beta chains derived from one specimen sequenced in a study of blood T cells in healthy people across ages. Primers used in a second PCR of roughly 6 to 12 cycles were a sample-barcoded 5' primer and a J-beta primer mix. TCRdb used MiXCR to reprocess the 5' RACE reads, holding one entry per CDR3 protein. The data contain hundreds of thousands of distinct CDR3 sequences, more than 45% of them singletons. Sequencing input: blood. The receptors here all came from a man aged 30-40 years in good health.

The chain has TRBV7-2 and TRBJ1-2; D might be TRBD1 (6 bases). The CDR3 runs 13 residues. Trimming took off 3 bases at V and 5 bases at J, with 10 bases between the two ends. In germline, CDR1 is SGHTA, CDR2 FQGNSA. As DNA, the CDR3 is TGTGCCAGCAGCTTTGGACAGTCATATGGCTACACCTTC. It encodes CASSFGQSYGYTF.

The chain couples TRBV10-3 to TRBJ2-1; weak D call: TRBD1 (6 bases). V lost 6 bases and J 5 bases, leaving 11 bases between the germline ends. Germline-derived CDR1 and CDR2 are ENHRY and SYGVKD. CDR3 length: 13 amino acids. The CDR3 loop reads CAISQGQNNEQFF. The CDR3 region has the DNA TGTGCCATCAGCCAAGGACAGAACAATGAGCAGTTCTTC.

The sample holds a few counts of this clonotype. V and J are TRBV6-5 and TRBJ2-5; 11 bases agree with TRBD1. The CDR3 length is 18 residues. V was clipped by 2 bases and J by 0 bases; unmatched bases: 8. CDR1 and CDR2 (germline): MNHEY, SVGAGI. CDR3 nucleotides: TGTGCCAGCAGTTACGGGACAGGGGGGATAGCGGACCAAGAGACCCAGTACTTC. Protein product: CASSYGTGGIADQETQYF.

The chain is built from TRBV6-1 and TRBJ2-1, with D possibly matching TRBD1 (6 bases). The DNA end favors TRBJ2-7, so the J call may be wrong. This CDR3 spans 15 amino acids. Germline CDR1 MNHNS, CDR2 SASEGT. CDR3 sequence: CASSYDRRGYNEQYF. The DNA for the CDR3 is TGTGCCAGCAGTTATGACAGGCGTGGGTACAATGAGCAGTACTTC.

The gene calls are TRBV20-1 and TRBJ2-3, with 8 bases fitting TRBD2. The J segment lost 2 bases and the V segment lost 5 bases, leaving 6 bases of the junction unmatched. From germline, CDR1 is DFQATT and CDR2 SNEGSKA (reference sequence). This CDR3 has 14 residues. The CDR3: CSAPGGGSTDTQYF. In DNA form, the CDR3 reads TGCAGTGCTCCGGGGGGGGGTTCCACAGATACGCAGTATTTT.

The chain combines TRBV13 with TRBJ2-3, with 7 bases lining up with TRBD2. CDR3 length equals 16 residues. Looked up from germline, CDR1 is PRHDT and CDR2 is FYEKMQ (reference sequence). Trimming removed 2 bases from V and 2 bases from J; junction bases left unmatched: 7. The CDR3 protein is CASSLRLAVLTDTQYF. For the CDR3, the DNA is TGTGCCAGCAGCTTAAGGCTAGCGGTCCTCACAGATACGCAGTATTTT.

The chain recombines TRBV11-2 with TRBJ2-5, with D perhaps TRBD1 (7 bases). The CDR3 covers 15 residues. V was clipped by 4 bases and J by 7 bases, with 19 bases between them. Germline assignment: CDR1 SGHAT and CDR2 FQNNGV. The CDR3 DNA reads as TGTGCCAGCAGCTCAGGACTTACAGGGGAGGTGACCCAGTACTTC. Translation gives CASSSGLTGEVTQYF.

The chain combines TRBV6-1 with TRBJ2-4, with unresolved D. The closer fit of TRBJ2-7 to the DNA end suggests the J call may be wrong. This CDR3 is built from 10 residues. CDR1 and CDR2 (germline): MNHNS, SASEGT. CDR3 sequence (DNA): TGTGCCAGAGGAGACCACGAGCAGTACTTC. Translating it yields CARGDHEQYF.

The chain joins TRBV7-2 to TRBJ2-1; 12 bases agree with TRBD2. CDR3 length: 17 residues. V lost 3 bases to trimming and J lost 4 bases; unmatched junction nucleotides: 7. Germline values: CDR1 SGHTA, CDR2 FQGNSA. The chain's CDR3 is CASSFRQTSGGYNEQFF. DNA for the CDR3: TGTGCCAGCAGCTTTCGCCAGACTAGCGGGGGATACAATGAGCAGTTCTTC.

Concerning this clonotype: This may stem from a read error, because a much larger clone lies one nucleotide away. The limits of the CDR3 on the DNA are not certain, so only TCRdb's listed CDR3 is given. The V call is TRBV21-1, the J call TRBJ1-6; the D call in the table, TRBD1, was not verified against the DNA. TRBV21-1 counts as a pseudogene. Inclusive of both ends, the CDR3 amounts to 16 amino acids. Here the CDR3 reads CASSPYWGQGNPPLHF.

The chain combines TRBV7-6 with TRBJ1-2, with D possibly being TRBD1 (6 bases). V dropped 5 bases and J dropped 4 bases, with 20 bases sitting between them. This CDR3 has 16 residues. CDR1 is SGHVS and CDR2 is FNYEAQ in the germline V gene. The CDR3 reads CASSIGGAAESYGYTF. CDR3 DNA sequence: TGTGCCAGCAGCATCGGGGGGGCAGCAGAATCCTATGGCTACACCTTC.

The chain joins TRBV15 to TRBJ2-1; TRBD2 agrees at 11 bases. V shed 3 bases and J 9 bases; nucleotides not matched to a gene: 4. Germline assignment: CDR1 LNHNV and CDR2 YYDKDF (reference sequence). The CDR3 loop spans 14 amino acids. The CDR3 sequence is CATSSLAGGPEQFF. The CDR3 DNA sequence: TGTGCCACCAGCAGTCTAGCGGGAGGCCCTGAGCAGTTCTTC.

V and J are TRBV6-4 and TRBJ2-1; D not resolved. V was pared by 3 bases and J by 0 bases, with 9 bases between. CDR1 and CDR2 from the germline V gene are MRHNA and SNTAGT. CDR3 length: 15 amino acids. The CDR3 sequence is CASSDGQSSYNEQFF. The DNA for the CDR3 is TGTGCCAGCAGTGATGGGCAGAGCTCCTACAATGAGCAGTTCTTC.

The chain combines TRBV4-3 with TRBJ1-6; 7 bases line up with TRBD1. The V and J ends lost 1 base and 7 bases, in that order; junction bases with no gene match: 4. In germline, CDR1 is LGHNA, CDR2 YSLEER. CDR3 size: 15 residues. CDR3 in DNA: TGCGCCAGCAGCCAAGCCGGGACAGAAAATTCACCCCTCCACTTT. Translated: CASSQAGTENSPLHF.

The rearrangement links TRBV20-1 to TRBJ2-4; D is possibly TRBD2 (7 bases). The CDR3 spans 13 residues. Trimming left V 6 bases short and J 5 bases short, with 14 bases between. Germline CDR1 reads DFQATT; CDR2 reads SNEGSKA (reference sequence). CDR3 amino acids: CSADAGAQNIQYF. The CDR3 DNA reads TGCAGTGCGGATGCGGGGGCCCAAAACATTCAGTACTTC.